This T cell receptor beta chain was captured by sequencing in a study of cytomegalovirus exposure and HLA in healthy donors. About the research overall: Tens of millions of unique TCRs from HLA-typed donors were held in an early release of data.

60 Vbeta and 13 Jbeta primers were used in PCR. Original data processing: Among the unique TCR beta chains that a later analysis counted, about 84 million in all, about 10 million were shared. Only in-frame clones appear in the TCRdb table, and some are missing; sequencing was by immunoSEQ multiplex PCR. V and J calls and clone size are those listed in that table; D and trimming were worked out from the DNA. The sample consists of approximately 130,000 clones, around four fifths of them appearing once. Germline values: CDR1 MNHEY, CDR2 SVGAGI. V lost 0 bases to trimming and J lost 4 bases, with 15 bases between them. The length of the CDR3 is 16 residues. Study-wide results and limits: In a later analysis, several top co-occurrence clusters appeared linked to parvovirus B19, influenza, CMV and Epstein-Barr virus. Earlier results showed most TCR beta V segments being productive about 87% or about 30% of the time.

Remarks on this clone: Its antigen is not identified.

The sequence was collected from a boy under 18 in good health and CMV-seronegative. The rearrangement joins TRBV6-5 to TRBJ1-1; the D is unclear. The sample comprised PBMCs. The CDR3 coding sequence is TGTGCCAGCAGTTACTCGAGAACTGCGGCGGTCACTGAAGCTTTCTTT. This translates into CASSYSRTAAVTEAFF.